This T cell receptor (beta chain) appears in the sequencing data of a study of T cells in Graves' hyperthyroidism and ophthalmopathy. The wider study: Initial diagnosis, before any treatment, was when peripheral blood was collected. Study results and caveats: Most clonotypes that expanded in the thyroid above 0.001 also showed up in blood.

In this sample, this clonotype turned up a few times. The antigen is unknown. The CDR3 is 12 amino acids. CDR1 and CDR2 (germline): SGHTA, FQGNSA. V lost 1 base and J lost 11, with 11 bases in between. Graves' hyperthyroidism was deemed stable absent ophthalmopathy progression within 18 months. Fresh peripheral blood, about 9.6 ml, yielded the PBMCs. Amplification yielded TCR beta CDR3 regions, with RNA transcripts as the source. The TCR CDR3 first-round RT-PCR relied on the HTBI primer set. TCRdb independently ran MiXCR on the multiplex PCR reads; one entry per CDR3 protein. The data show around 800,000 distinct CDR3 sequences, 38% seen once.

Input material: blood. The receptor was isolated from a man younger than 35 with Graves' hyperthyroidism. The J gene is TRBJ1-1, the V gene TRBV7-2; D gene uncertain. The CDR3 DNA follows: TGTGCCAGCAGCTTAGACTCAGTAGGGGCTTTCTTT. Encoded protein: CASSLDSVGAFF.